These T cell receptor beta chains were read from a single sample in a study of blood T cells in healthy people across ages. In TCRdb, the 5' RACE reads were re-called with MiXCR into one record per CDR3 protein. The profile shows about 730,000 distinct CDR3 sequences, 35% to 45% of them singletons. Material for sequencing was blood. The origin of the receptors is a woman aged 55-70 years in good health. The CDR3 runs from the conserved cysteine through the conserved F or W. Fields, in order: CDR3 DNA, CDR3 protein, D gene, clone size, J gene, V gene. D genes are given only for firm matches. Some rows mark clone size as missing; the rest say once, few, many or name a class of expanded clone.

CDR3 DNA: TGTGCCAGCAGCTTAGGGCCGGGCTCCTACGAGCAGTACTTC; CDR3 protein: CASSLGPGSYEQYF; D gene: NA; clone size: many; J gene: TRBJ2-7; V gene: TRBV7-2
CDR3 DNA: TGTGCCAGCAGTCCTCCGGGACAGGGGGCCAGGAACACTGAAGCTTTCTTT; CDR3 protein: CASSPPGQGARNTEAFF; D gene: TRBD1; clone size: NA; J gene: TRBJ1-1; V gene: TRBV28
CDR3 DNA: TGCGCCAGCAGTGGTGGACGGGGGGCTGAAGCTTTCTTT; CDR3 protein: CASSGGRGAEAFF; D gene: NA; clone size: NA; J gene: TRBJ1-1; V gene: TRBV10-1
CDR3 DNA: TGCAGTGCTCCTCTTTTCGGGGGGGCTGGGAATGAGCAGTTCTTC; CDR3 protein: CSAPLFGGAGNEQFF; D gene: TRBD2; clone size: few; J gene: TRBJ2-1; V gene: TRBV20-1
CDR3 DNA: TGCGCCAGCAGCCGGAGGACCGGGAGCATTCAGTACTTC; CDR3 protein: CASSRRTGSIQYF; D gene: NA; clone size: few; J gene: TRBJ2-4; V gene: TRBV4-3
CDR3 DNA: TGTGCCAGCAGTTTAGAGGTCCCCTACGAGCAGTACTTC; CDR3 protein: CASSLEVPYEQYF; D gene: NA; clone size: NA; J gene: TRBJ2-7; V gene: TRBV12-3/TRBV12-4
CDR3 DNA: TGCAGCGTCGAAAGATGGACCGACTATGGCTACACCTTC; CDR3 protein: CSVERWTDYGYTF; D gene: NA; clone size: NA; J gene: TRBJ1-2; V gene: TRBV29-1
CDR3 DNA: TGTGCCAGCAGTTACAACAGGGACGAGGGATACTCCTACGAGCAGTACTTC; CDR3 protein: CASSYNRDEGYSYEQYF; D gene: NA; clone size: few; J gene: TRBJ2-7; V gene: TRBV6-2/TRBV6-3
CDR3 DNA: TGTGCCAGCAGCATGGGACGACCAGATACGCAGTATTTT; CDR3 protein: CASSMGRPDTQYF; D gene: NA; clone size: NA; J gene: TRBJ2-3; V gene: TRBV7-2
CDR3 DNA: TGTGCCAGCAGCGCCTCTTGGGGGGGAGACCATGAGCAGTTCTTC; CDR3 protein: CASSASWGGDHEQFF; D gene: TRBD2; clone size: NA; J gene: TRBJ2-1; V gene: TRBV9
CDR3 DNA: TGCAGCGTTGGCGTCATCGATGGCTACACCTTC; CDR3 protein: CSVGVIDGYTF; D gene: NA; clone size: few; J gene: TRBJ1-2; V gene: TRBV29-1
CDR3 DNA: TGTGCCAGCATGAAGGCCAGCTCCTACAATGAGCAGTTCTTC; CDR3 protein: CASMKASSYNEQFF; D gene: NA; clone size: NA; J gene: TRBJ2-1; V gene: TRBV28
CDR3 DNA: TGTGCCAGCAGCCCAAGCCGAATCTTCAATGAGCAGTACTTC; CDR3 protein: CASSPSRIFNEQYF; D gene: NA; clone size: NA; J gene: TRBJ2-4; V gene: TRBV7-2
CDR3 DNA: TGCAGTGCTGTTAACAGGGGTGCGAAGACCCAGTACTTC; CDR3 protein: CSAVNRGAKTQYF; D gene: TRBD1; clone size: few; J gene: TRBJ2-5; V gene: TRBV20-1
CDR3 DNA: TGTGCCAGCAGCCAAGGAGCGCAGGGAGGGGAGACCCAGTACTTC; CDR3 protein: CASSQGAQGGETQYF; D gene: TRBD2; clone size: few; J gene: TRBJ2-5; V gene: TRBV3-1
CDR3 DNA: TGTGCCAGCAGCGTTGGGGGAGCTGGTAATGAGCAGTTCTTC; CDR3 protein: CASSVGGAGNEQFF; D gene: NA; clone size: few; J gene: TRBJ2-1; V gene: TRBV9
CDR3 DNA: TGCAGCGTTGACCCCGGGACAGGGTCGGGCATTCAGTACTTC; CDR3 protein: CSVDPGTGSGIQYF; D gene: TRBD1; clone size: many; J gene: TRBJ2-4; V gene: TRBV29-1
CDR3 DNA: TGTGCCAGCAGCCAAGGAGTTGCTAGCATGGGTACGCAGTATTTT; CDR3 protein: CASSQGVASMGTQYF; D gene: NA; clone size: NA; J gene: TRBJ2-3; V gene: TRBV3-1
CDR3 DNA: TGTGCCAGCAGCAGCCGGGACAGCCCCAACTACGAGCAGTACTTC; CDR3 protein: CASSSRDSPNYEQYF; D gene: NA; clone size: few; J gene: TRBJ2-7; V gene: TRBV21-1
CDR3 DNA: TGTGCCAGCACGAGCCAGCTTCAGAACAATGAGCAGTTCTTC; CDR3 protein: CASTSQLQNNEQFF; D gene: NA; clone size: NA; J gene: TRBJ2-1; V gene: TRBV6-1
CDR3 DNA: TGCAGCGTTGCCGCGACAGGGGGCGGTGAGACCCAGTACTTC; CDR3 protein: CSVAATGGGETQYF; D gene: TRBD1; clone size: NA; J gene: TRBJ2-5; V gene: TRBV29-1
CDR3 DNA: TGTGCCAGCAGTACCGGCGGGACTAGCGGCACAGATACGCAGTATTTT; CDR3 protein: CASSTGGTSGTDTQYF; D gene: TRBD2; clone size: NA; J gene: TRBJ2-3; V gene: TRBV6-2/TRBV6-3
CDR3 DNA: TGTGCCAGCAACAGGGGACAGACGTTTGAGGGTGAAGCTTTCTTT; CDR3 protein: CASNRGQTFEGEAFF; D gene: TRBD1; clone size: NA; J gene: TRBJ1-1; V gene: TRBV7-6
CDR3 DNA: TGTGCCAGCACCTCCGGGACAGGCGATGCAGAGACCCAGTACTTC; CDR3 protein: CASTSGTGDAETQYF; D gene: TRBD1; clone size: NA; J gene: TRBJ2-5; V gene: TRBV4-2
CDR3 DNA: TGTGCCAGCAGCTTAGGACTAGCGGGAGTAAGTGATGAGCAGTTCTTC; CDR3 protein: CASSLGLAGVSDEQFF; D gene: TRBD2; clone size: NA; J gene: TRBJ2-1; V gene: TRBV7-2
CDR3 DNA: TGCAGCGTTGGGTTCAGGACAGGGAAGAATGGCTACACCTTC; CDR3 protein: CSVGFRTGKNGYTF; D gene: TRBD1; clone size: NA; J gene: TRBJ1-2; V gene: TRBV29-1
CDR3 DNA: TGCAGCGTTGAAGGTCCTAGCGGGGGGGGAAGTGAGCAGTTCTTC; CDR3 protein: CSVEGPSGGGSEQFF; D gene: TRBD2; clone size: once; J gene: TRBJ2-1; V gene: TRBV29-1
CDR3 DNA: TGTGCCAGCGCGGGACAGAGCACAGATACGCAGTATTTT; CDR3 protein: CASAGQSTDTQYF; D gene: NA; clone size: NA; J gene: TRBJ2-3; V gene: TRBV2
CDR3 DNA: TGTGCCTGGATCCGTCGGCAGAACACTGAAGCTTTCTTT; CDR3 protein: CAWIRRQNTEAFF; D gene: NA; clone size: NA; J gene: TRBJ1-1; V gene: TRBV30
CDR3 DNA: TGTGCCTGGAGTGTAGCCCTTCTTCTTTCTGGGGCCAACGTCCTGACTTTC; CDR3 protein: CAWSVALLLSGANVLTF; D gene: NA; clone size: NA; J gene: TRBJ2-6; V gene: TRBV30
CDR3 DNA: TGTGCCAGCAGTTTAGGGCCGATCTTTAACACTGAAGCTTTCTTT; CDR3 protein: CASSLGPIFNTEAFF; D gene: NA; clone size: NA; J gene: TRBJ1-1; V gene: TRBV12-3/TRBV12-4
CDR3 DNA: TGCAGTGCTAGAGAAGTATTACGGTCGGCAGATACGCAGTATTTT; CDR3 protein: CSAREVLRSADTQYF; D gene: NA; clone size: few; J gene: TRBJ2-3; V gene: TRBV20-1
CDR3 DNA: TGTGCCAGCAGCCCCTCAATGGCGACCGCGGGGTTCTTC; CDR3 protein: CASSPSMATAGFF; D gene: NA; clone size: NA; J gene: TRBJ2-1; V gene: TRBV7-2
CDR3 DNA: TGTGCCAGCAGGACAGGGAACCCCGAGCAGTACTTC; CDR3 protein: CASRTGNPEQYF; D gene: TRBD1; clone size: NA; J gene: TRBJ2-7; V gene: TRBV6-1
CDR3 DNA: TGCGCCAGCAGCTTGGGACAGGGGGAGTTTGGCTACACCTTC; CDR3 protein: CASSLGQGEFGYTF; D gene: TRBD1; clone size: NA; J gene: TRBJ1-2; V gene: TRBV5-1
CDR3 DNA: TGTGCCAGCAGTTACGGACAGGGGGCAGGTTCACCCCTCCACTTT; CDR3 protein: CASSYGQGAGSPLHF; D gene: TRBD1; clone size: NA; J gene: TRBJ1-6; V gene: TRBV6-6